The rows below give T cell receptor beta chains drawn from one sample of a study of cytomegalovirus exposure and HLA in healthy donors. Method: immunoSEQ multiplex PCR; TCRdb's copy keeps in-frame clones and lacks some. The table includes some 170,000 clones, 76% detected once. Sequencing was carried out using PBMCs. The receptors were gathered from a man aged 55-75 years in good health and CMV-seronegative. Each CDR3 is given with its conserved first and last residue. Each record gives: J gene, V gene, clone size, D gene, CDR3 DNA, CDR3 protein. A D gene is named only where the DNA matches it firmly. Only part of the rows carry a size: once, few, many, or a class if the clone is expanded.

j_gene: TRBJ2-5
v_gene: TRBV14
abundance: NA
d_gene: NA
CDR3nt: TGTGCCAGCAGCCAAGGAGCCTCCCAAGAGACCCAGTACTTC
CDR3aa: CASSQGASQETQYF

j_gene: TRBJ2-1
v_gene: TRBV10-1
abundance: NA
d_gene: NA
CDR3nt: TGCGCCAGCAGTGAGTCGACGAGGAGAGAGCAGTTCTTC
CDR3aa: CASSESTRREQFF

j_gene: TRBJ2-5
v_gene: TRBV5-1
abundance: NA
d_gene: TRBD1
CDR3nt: TGCGCCAGCAGCTTAGGGACAGGCCAAGAGACCCAGTACTTC
CDR3aa: CASSLGTGQETQYF

j_gene: TRBJ2-3
v_gene: TRBV7-2
abundance: NA
d_gene: NA
CDR3nt: TGTGCCAGCAGCTTTAAAGGGGTTGGCACAGATACGCAGTATTTT
CDR3aa: CASSFKGVGTDTQYF

j_gene: TRBJ2-3
v_gene: TRBV29-1
abundance: NA
d_gene: TRBD1
CDR3nt: TGCAGCGCCGCGACAGGGATCAGCACAGATACGCAGTATTTT
CDR3aa: CSAATGISTDTQYF

j_gene: TRBJ1-1
v_gene: TRBV5-8
abundance: NA
d_gene: NA
CDR3nt: TGTGCCAGCAGCCTACGGGCAGGGCTGAACACTGAAGCTTTCTTT
CDR3aa: CASSLRAGLNTEAFF

j_gene: TRBJ1-1
v_gene: TRBV28
abundance: NA
d_gene: NA
CDR3nt: TGTGCCAGCAGTTTCCCAGGGGCGGATGAAGCTTTCTTT
CDR3aa: CASSFPGADEAFF

j_gene: TRBJ1-4
v_gene: TRBV15
abundance: NA
d_gene: NA
CDR3nt: TGTGCCACCAGCAGAGATGTAGCAGGGAGGTTGAAACTGTTTTTT
CDR3aa: CATSRDVAGRLKLFF

j_gene: TRBJ2-7
v_gene: TRBV7-2
abundance: once
d_gene: TRBD2
CDR3nt: TGTGCCAGCAGCTTATATTCTAGCGGGAGGACCTACGAGCAGTACTTC
CDR3aa: CASSLYSSGRTYEQYF

j_gene: TRBJ1-1
v_gene: TRBV7-2
abundance: NA
d_gene: NA
CDR3nt: TGTGCCAGCAGCTTAGTGACGACATCATTGGGCACTGAAGCTTTCTTT
CDR3aa: CASSLVTTSLGTEAFF

j_gene: TRBJ2-2
v_gene: TRBV7-9
abundance: NA
d_gene: NA
CDR3nt: TGTGCCAGCGGACCTAAAAGGGAGCGGAGCAACACCGGGGAGCTGTTTTTT
CDR3aa: CASGPKRERSNTGELFF

j_gene: TRBJ1-4
v_gene: TRBV5-6
abundance: NA
d_gene: TRBD1
CDR3nt: TGTGCCAGCAGCTTGGCGGGACAGGGTAATGAAAAACTGTTTTTT
CDR3aa: CASSLAGQGNEKLFF

j_gene: TRBJ1-4
v_gene: TRBV29-1
abundance: NA
d_gene: TRBD1
CDR3nt: TGCAGCGCCAGACAGGGGGGCGGTGAAAAACTGTTTTTT
CDR3aa: CSARQGGGEKLFF

j_gene: TRBJ1-1
v_gene: TRBV25-1
abundance: NA
d_gene: NA
CDR3nt: TGTGCCAGCAGTGACAGGGGCAGGACTGAAGCTTTCTTT
CDR3aa: CASSDRGRTEAFF